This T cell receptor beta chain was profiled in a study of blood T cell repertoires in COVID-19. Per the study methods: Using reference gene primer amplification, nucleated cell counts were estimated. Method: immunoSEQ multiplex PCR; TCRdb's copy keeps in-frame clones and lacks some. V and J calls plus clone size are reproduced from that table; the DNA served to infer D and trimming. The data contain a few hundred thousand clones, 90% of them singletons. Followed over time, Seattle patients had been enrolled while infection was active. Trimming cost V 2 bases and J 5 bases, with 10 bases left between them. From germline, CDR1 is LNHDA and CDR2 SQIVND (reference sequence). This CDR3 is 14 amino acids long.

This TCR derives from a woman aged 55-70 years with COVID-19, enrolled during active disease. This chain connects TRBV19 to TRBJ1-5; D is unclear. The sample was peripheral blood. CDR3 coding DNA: TGTGCCAGTAGTATAAATACGGGATATCAGCCCCAGCATTTT. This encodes CASSINTGYQPQHF.